Listed here are 2 T cell receptor beta chains from one sample, sequenced in a study of shared clonotypes between healthy human individuals. Assay used: immunoSEQ multiplex PCR; TCRdb lists only in-frame clones, some missing. The data contain some 2.1 million clones, approximately 92% of them singletons. As defined, naive CD8 cells were CD45RO-negative and positively selected for CCR7, with terminally differentiated effector memory CD45RA+ cells excluded. Material for sequencing was naive CD8+ T cells from PBMCs. The source is a man aged 18 to 29 in good health. Some clones in this sample may be carry-over from other donors' samples.

The J gene is TRBJ2-7, the V gene TRBV15; tentative D call: TRBD1 (6 bases). This CDR3 spans 14 amino acids. The germline CDR1 and CDR2 sequences are LNHNV and YYDKDF (reference sequence). Trimming took off 2 bases at V and 5 bases at J, with 13 bases between the two ends. The CDR3 is CATSRRPGVDEQYF. CDR3 nucleotide sequence: TGTGCCACCAGCAGACGGCCAGGGGTGGACGAGCAGTACTTC.

The chain carries TRBV27 and TRBJ2-3, with TRBD2 identical over 15 bases. The trim removed 10 bases at V and 9 bases at J, leaving 5 bases unmatched. The germline V gene has CDR1 MNHEY and CDR2 SMNVEV (reference sequence). CDR3 size: 13 residues. The CDR3 coding sequence is TGTGCCACCGGACTAGCGGGAGGGCCAACGCAGTATTTT. Its protein product is CATGLAGGPTQYF.